The 21 T cell receptor beta chains given below trace back to one sample, sequenced in a study of blood T cell repertoires in COVID-19. The data were produced by immunoSEQ multiplex PCR, yet TCRdb's version contains in-frame clones alone and is incomplete. The sample includes around 250,000 clones, roughly 90% of them seen just once. What was sequenced was peripheral blood. All receptors come from a woman aged 40 to 50 who had recovered from COVID-19.

This clone was seen only once. The chain recombines TRBV6-6 with TRBJ2-7; 10 nucleotides line up with TRBD1. The CDR3 sequence is 16 residues long. Germline values: CDR1 MNHNY, CDR2 SVGAGI (reference sequence). J was trimmed by 0 bases and V by 6 bases; bases with no gene match: 8. The CDR3 spells CASRETGGLDSYEQYF. In nucleotides, the CDR3 is TGTGCCAGCAGGGAGACAGGGGGCCTCGACTCCTACGAGCAGTACTTC.

The gene calls are TRBV25-1 and TRBJ2-7; the match to TRBD1 covers 10 bases. The CDR3 covers 14 residues. Germline V gene data show CDR1 as MGHDK and CDR2 as SYGVNS. V lost 3 bases and J lost 6; bases outside the gene matches: 5. CDR3 sequence (DNA): TGTGCCAGCAGTGACCGACAGGGGGCGCGCGAGCAGTACTTC. Translation: CASSDRQGAREQYF.

The chain joins TRBV27 to TRBJ2-7, with 10 positions matching TRBD1. With V trimmed by 5 bases and J by 0 bases, 4 bases remained unmatched. The CDR3 totals 15 residues. The germline CDR1 and CDR2 sequences are MNHEY and SMNVEV (reference sequence). The CDR3 coding sequence is TGTGCCAGCAGTCTAAGGACAGGGGGCTCCTACGAGCAGTACTTC. Amino acid sequence: CASSLRTGGSYEQYF.

In its sample, this clone was seen once. The CDR3 protein is CASSLLPSGPNEQFF. The CDR3 region has the DNA TGTGCCAGCAGTTTATTACCTAGCGGGCCTAATGAGCAGTTCTTC. This chain connects TRBV27 to TRBJ2-1, with 8 bases lining up with TRBD2. With 1 base clipped from V and 7 bases from J, the junction kept 6 bases outside the gene matches. This CDR3 comprises 15 residues. From germline, CDR1 is MNHEY and CDR2 SMNVEV (reference sequence).

The chain carries TRBV28 and TRBJ2-7, with D possibly matching TRBD2 (5 bases). This CDR3 is built from 14 residues. Trimming removed 4 bases from V and 2 bases from J, with 12 bases in between. Germline V gene sequence: CDR1 MDHEN, CDR2 SYDVKM. DNA for the CDR3: TGTGCCAGCAGTTCCCCGGACTCCACCTACGAGCAGTACTTC. This encodes CASSSPDSTYEQYF.

The chain links TRBV3-1 (or the pseudogene TRBV3-2) to TRBJ2-7; 13 bases are a match to TRBD2. The ends lost 2 bases at V and 0 bases at J; junction bases unmatched: 1. From germline, CDR1 is LGHDT and CDR2 YNNKEL (reference sequence). The CDR3 is 16 residues long. The CDR3 spells CASSQTSGRDSYEQYF. CDR3 DNA: TGTGCCAGCAGCCAAACTAGCGGGAGGGACTCCTACGAGCAGTACTTC.

The chain employs TRBV30 and TRBJ2-7; the D is unclear. Looked up from germline, CDR1 is GTSNPN and CDR2 is SVGIG (reference sequence). This CDR3 has 12 amino acids. V was cut by 3 bases and J by 3 bases, with 9 bases left in between. The CDR3 sequence: CAWSRSGYEQYF. In nucleotides, the CDR3 is TGTGCCTGGAGCCGCTCGGGCTACGAGCAGTACTTC. Filled out from reference TRBV30 and TRBJ2-7, the complete variable domain reads SQTIHQWPATLVQPVGSPLSLECTVEGTSNPNLYWYRQAAGRGLQLLFYSVGIGQISSEVPQNLSASRPQDRQFILSSKKLLLSDSGFYLCAWSRSGYEQYFGPGTRLTVT.

The chain uses TRBV19 and TRBJ1-1; 7 bases line up with TRBD1. Trimming at V came to 7 bases and at J to 3 bases, leaving 5 bases not matched to a gene. The CDR3 is 13 amino acids. Per germline, CDR1 LNHDA and CDR2 SQIVND (reference sequence). The CDR3 DNA sequence: TGTGCCAGTAACCCGGGACAGTACACTGAAGCTTTCTTT. This gives the protein CASNPGQYTEAFF.

In this sample, this clone turned up once. J is TRBJ2-7 and V is TRBV7-2, with 11 nucleotides matching TRBD2. CDR3 length equals 16 residues. The trim removed 5 bases at V and 4 bases at J, leaving 10 bases unmatched. Germline V gives CDR1 SGHTA, CDR2 FQGNSA. Here the CDR3 DNA reads TGTGCCAGCAGCGCGACGCTAGCGGGAGGTTGGTACGAGCAGTACTTC. Encoded protein: CASSATLAGGWYEQYF.

V is TRBV18 and J is TRBJ1-1; no firm D call. Trimming removed 3 bases at V and 0 bases at J, with 8 bases between. The germline V gene encodes CDR1 KGHSH and CDR2 LQKENI. The CDR3 totals 14 residues. The CDR3 coding sequence is TGTGCCAGCTCACCGGCCATCTTGAACACTGAAGCTTTCTTT. Protein product: CASSPAILNTEAFF.

The chain carries TRBV6-5 and TRBJ1-1; 7 bases map to TRBD1. J lost 4 bases, V lost 5 bases, and 4 bases had no gene match. This CDR3 has 13 amino acids. From germline, CDR1 is MNHEY and CDR2 SVGAGI. CDR3 DNA: TGTGCCAGCAGTACATCAGGGGGCACTGAAGCTTTCTTT. It specifies CASSTSGGTEAFF.

The CDR3 protein is CASSWGTSRETQYF. CDR3 nucleotides: TGTGCCAGTAGTTGGGGGACTAGCAGAGAGACCCAGTACTTC. V is TRBV19 and J is TRBJ2-5; TRBD2 aligns across 9 bases. The germline gives CDR1 LNHDA, CDR2 SQIVND (reference sequence). The ends lost 5 bases at V and 4 bases at J; junction bases unmatched: 5. The length of the CDR3 is 14 residues.

The chain joins TRBV18 to TRBJ1-5; TRBD1 matches 8 bases. From germline, CDR1 is KGHSH and CDR2 LQKENI. Germline trimming cut 3 bases from V and 8 bases from J; bases unmatched to any gene: 6. The CDR3 has 14 amino acids. DNA of the CDR3: TGTGCCAGCTCACCCGGGCCGACAGGGGAGCCCCAGCATTTT. This codes for CASSPGPTGEPQHF. The entire variable domain, with the rest obtained from reference TRBV18 and TRBJ1-5, is as follows: NAGVMQNPRHLVRRRGQEARLRCSPMKGHSHVYWYRQLPEEGLKFMVYLQKENIIDESGMPKERFSAEFPKEGPSILRIQQVVRGDSAAYFCASSPGPTGEPQHFGDGTRLSIL.

This chain connects TRBV7-6 to TRBJ2-1; 9 bases agree with TRBD2. CDR1 and CDR2 (germline): SGHVS, FNYEAQ. This CDR3 is 16 amino acids long. Trimming removed 1 base from V and 4 bases from J; junction bases left unmatched: 5. The CDR3 reads CASSLVASGMYNEQFF. CDR3 nucleotides: TGTGCCAGCAGCTTAGTGGCTAGCGGGATGTACAATGAGCAGTTCTTC.

CDR3: CASSQPIGQGRETQYF. The CDR3 region has the DNA TGTGCCAGCAGCCAGCCCATAGGACAGGGAAGGGAGACCCAGTACTTC. This sequence joins TRBV3-1 (or the pseudogene TRBV3-2) and TRBJ2-5, with 8 bases identical to TRBD1. This CDR3 is built from 16 residues. In germline, CDR1 is LGHDT, CDR2 YNNKEL (reference sequence). The ends lost 3 bases at V and 5 bases at J; junction bases unmatched: 11.

The rearrangement links TRBV5-8 to TRBJ2-7; 7 bases are a match to TRBD1. Germline V lookup: CDR1 SGHTS, CDR2 YDEGEE. V lost 2 bases to trimming and J lost 4 bases; unmatched junction nucleotides: 6. The CDR3 sequence is 14 residues long. The CDR3 sequence is CASSFRTGVYEQYF. The CDR3 DNA follows: TGTGCCAGCAGCTTTCGGACAGGAGTTTACGAGCAGTACTTC.

The chain combines TRBV30 with TRBJ1-3, with D tentatively TRBD1 (6 bases). Germline CDR1 reads GTSNPN; CDR2 reads SVGIG (reference sequence). Trimming pared 2 bases from V and 0 bases from J, leaving 11 bases between. The CDR3 covers 15 residues. CDR3 amino acids: CAWSFTGNSGNTIYF. The CDR3 DNA reads TGTGCCTGGAGTTTTACAGGGAACTCTGGAAACACCATATATTTT.

This clone was observed a handful of times. The rearrangement joins TRBV7-3 to TRBJ2-2; 8 positions match TRBD1. The CDR3 has 17 residues. The germline CDR1 and CDR2 sequences are SGHTA and FQGTGA. V lost 5 bases to trimming and J lost 3 bases; unmatched junction nucleotides: 11. As DNA, the CDR3 is TGTGCCAGCAGCCTGTCCCAGGGGGCGGTGGACACCGGGGAGCTGTTTTTT. Amino acid sequence: CASSLSQGAVDTGELFF.

This sequence joins TRBV29-1 and TRBJ2-5; D gene uncertain. Trimming cost V 3 bases and J 4 bases, with 6 bases left between them. This CDR3 has 11 amino acids. Looked up from germline, CDR1 is SQVTM and CDR2 is ANQGSEA. DNA of the CDR3: TGCAGCGTTGACTTTTTAGAGACCCAGTACTTC. It specifies CSVDFLETQYF. The complete variable domain, with remaining parts taken from reference TRBV29-1 and TRBJ2-5, reads SAVISQKPSRDICQRGTSLTIQCQVDSQVTMMFWYRQQPGQSLTLIATANQGSEATYESGFVIDKFPISRPNLTFSTLTVSNMSPEDSSIYLCSVDFLETQYFGPGTRLLVL.

CDR3 coding DNA: TGTGCCAGCAGTGAATTGGCAGGGCCCCTTGGGCCCCAGCATTTT. Protein product: CASSELAGPLGPQHF. The chain couples TRBV6-1 to TRBJ1-5, with D possibly being TRBD1 (5 bases). Germline V gene data show CDR1 as MNHNS and CDR2 as SASEGT. The CDR3 is 15 amino acids. V was clipped by 2 bases and J by 9 bases, with 17 bases between them.

This clone was seen a handful of times. The chain has TRBV9 and TRBJ1-1; the D gene is possibly TRBD1 (6 bases). The germline V gene has CDR1 SGDLS and CDR2 YYNGEE. The CDR3 spans 13 residues. Deletions cut 3 bases from V and 4 bases from J, with 10 bases between. This chain's CDR3 is CASSALDSTEAFF. CDR3 sequence (DNA): TGTGCCAGCAGCGCGTTGGACAGCACTGAAGCTTTCTTT.